The 20 T cell receptor beta chains listed next were all sequenced from one sample in a study of T cell repertoires in cytomegalovirus infection. One entry per CDR3 protein, called by TCRdb with MiXCR from the reads. This sample has approximately 250,000 distinct CDR3 sequences, with around 6.6% found just once. Sample: PBMCs. These TCRs come from a human donor in good health (CMV status not recorded). Some clones in this sample may be carry-over from other donors' samples.

This clonotype was counted ten times or more. The chain uses TRBV20-1 and TRBJ1-1; D not resolved. The V and J ends lost 5 bases and 0 bases respectively, with 13 bases between them. This CDR3 spans 14 amino acids. Germline loops: CDR1 DFQATT, CDR2 SNEGSKA (reference sequence). Here the CDR3 DNA reads TGCAGTGCTCCGCAGGCCGGGATGAACACTGAAGCTTTCTTT. Its translation is CSAPQAGMNTEAFF.

This clonotype was seen repeatedly, ten times or more. The genes are TRBV7-9 and TRBJ1-2, with D tentatively TRBD1 (5 bases). CDR1 SEHNR and CDR2 FQNEAQ come from the germline V gene (reference sequence). This CDR3 has 15 residues. Trimming took 1 base from V and 4 from J, leaving 13 bases between them. The DNA for the CDR3 is TGTGCCAGCAGCTTAGTAGTCAGGGCCGGCTATGGCTACACCTTC. It is translated as CASSLVVRAGYGYTF.

In this sample, this clonotype turned up many times. The rearrangement joins TRBV7-8 to TRBJ2-7; 7 bases are a match to TRBD1. Unmatched junction bases numbered 6, after V lost 5 bases and J lost 2 bases. In germline, CDR1 is SGHVS, CDR2 FQNEAQ. This CDR3 region has 14 residues. CDR3 sequence: CASSRRDRAYEQYF. Written as DNA, the CDR3 is TGTGCCAGCAGCCGAAGGGACAGAGCCTACGAGCAGTACTTC.

This clonotype came up many times. The J gene is TRBJ2-5, the V gene TRBV20-1; TRBD2 matches at 14 bases. Germline CDR1 and CDR2: DFQATT and SNEGSKA (reference sequence). There are 15 residues in the CDR3. V was pared by 6 bases and J by 2 bases, with 5 bases of the junction left unmatched. The CDR3 DNA follows: TGCAGTGCCCGGACTAGCGGGGGGCCTCAAGAGACCCAGTACTTC. Its protein product is CSARTSGGPQETQYF.

This clonotype has ten or more counts. The rearrangement joins TRBV20-1 to TRBJ2-1, with D unresolved. Germline lookup yields CDR1 DFQATT and CDR2 SNEGSKA (reference sequence). The length of the CDR3 is 15 residues. V lost 1 base and J lost 3, with 13 bases in between. CDR3 in DNA: TGCAGTGCTAGAGGGGGTAGTAAGGGCTACAATGAGCAGTTCTTC. Its protein is CSARGGSKGYNEQFF.

This clonotype has ten or more counts. This chain joins TRBV2 and TRBJ2-7; D is tentatively TRBD1 or TRBD2 (5 bases each). This CDR3 has 14 amino acids. Germline CDR1 is SNHLY and CDR2 is FYNNEI. V lost 4 bases to trimming and J lost 6 bases, with 16 bases between them. The DNA for the CDR3 is TGTGCCAGCAGTGTCGATCTTTCGGGACCCGAGCAGTACTTC. Its translation is CASSVDLSGPEQYF. The variable domain in full, completed from reference TRBV2 and TRBJ2-7, reads EPEVTQTPSHQVTQMGQEVILRCVPISNHLYFYWYRQILGQKVEFLVSFYNNEISEKSEIFDDQFSVERPDGSNFTLKIRSTKLEDSAMYFCASSVDLSGPEQYFGPGTRLTVT.

A note on this clonotype: The conserved phenylalanine or tryptophan normally closing the CDR3 is absent here, so this likely arose from a read error. The genes are TRBV7-8 and TRBJ1-4, with D unclear. CDR3 length equals 17 residues. Trimming shortened V by 1 base and J by 4 bases, and 16 bases separated the two germline ends. Germline assignment: CDR1 SGHVS and CDR2 FQNEAQ. CDR3 amino acids: CASSLELGAGRNEKLFS. Here the CDR3 DNA reads TGTGCCAGCAGCTTAGAATTGGGAGCAGGTCGTAATGAAAAACTGTTTTCT.

In its sample, this clonotype was seen many times. The gene calls are TRBV18 and TRBJ1-5; 7 nucleotides match TRBD1. Per the germline V gene, CDR1 is KGHSH and CDR2 is LQKENI. The CDR3 sequence is 15 residues long. With 6 bases clipped from V and 6 bases from J, the junction kept 11 bases outside the gene matches. This chain's CDR3 is CASSPGEGAVQPQHF. Written as DNA, the CDR3 is TGTGCCAGCTCCCCCGGAGAGGGGGCAGTTCAGCCCCAGCATTTT.

This clonotype was recorded at least ten times. The chain combines TRBV7-2 with TRBJ1-3; D is ambiguous. Germline CDR1 reads SGHTA; CDR2 reads FQGNSA. V was clipped by 8 bases and J by 0 bases, with 8 bases between them. The CDR3 extends over 13 amino acids. In DNA form, the CDR3 reads TGTGCCAGCGGCATGAGCTCTGGAAACACCATATATTTT. Protein: CASGMSSGNTIYF.

This clonotype was found many times. The V gene is TRBV7-2, the J gene TRBJ2-2, with D unresolved. V lost 5 bases to trimming and J lost 1 base, with 8 bases between them. The CDR3 loop spans 14 amino acids. Germline CDR1 and CDR2: SGHTA and FQGNSA. The CDR3 reads CASSRRRNTGELFF. DNA for the CDR3: TGTGCCAGCAGCAGACGTCGGAACACCGGGGAGCTGTTTTTT. Full variable domain (missing parts from reference TRBV7-2 and TRBJ2-2): GAGVSQSPSNKVTEKGKDVELRCDPISGHTALYWYRQSLGQGLEFLIYFQGNSAPDKSGLPSDRFSAERTGGSVSTLTIQRTQQEDSAVYLCASSRRRNTGELFFGEGSRLTVL.

This clonotype was recorded at least ten times. The chain links TRBV2 to TRBJ1-2; no clear D. The CDR3 is 14 residues long. V was clipped by 5 bases and J by 6 bases, with 16 bases between them. CDR1 is SNHLY and CDR2 is FYNNEI in the germline V gene. The CDR3 reads CASSRRTIGDGYTF. The CDR3 region has the DNA TGTGCCAGCAGTAGGCGGACGATCGGCGATGGCTACACCTTC.

The rearrangement uses TRBV3-1 and TRBJ1-5; tentative D call: TRBD1 (5 bases). CDR3 size: 13 residues. The germline V gene has CDR1 LGHDT and CDR2 YNNKEL (reference sequence). The V and J ends lost 1 base and 7 bases respectively, with 8 bases between them. Here the CDR3 DNA reads TGTGCCAGCAGCCAAGGGGGGGACCAGCCCCAGCATTTT. Protein sequence: CASSQGGDQPQHF.

The V gene is TRBV12-3 or TRBV12-4, the J gene TRBJ1-5; D not certain. CDR3 size: 14 residues. The germline V and J ends were trimmed by 6 bases and 5 bases, with 14 bases remaining between them. The CDR3 region is CASSRGRVHQPQHF. DNA for the CDR3: TGTGCCAGCAGCCGCGGACGGGTTCATCAGCCCCAGCATTTT.

This clonotype was counted at least ten times. This chain links TRBV12-3 or TRBV12-4 with TRBJ2-1; TRBD1 agrees at 8 bases. V was pared by 6 bases and J by 2 bases, with 6 bases of the junction left unmatched. CDR3 length: 15 residues. CDR3 sequence: CASSEQGVTYNEQFF. CDR3 coding DNA: TGTGCCAGCAGCGAACAGGGGGTAACCTACAATGAGCAGTTCTTC.

The table lists this clonotype with many counts. The J gene is TRBJ1-1, the V gene TRBV7-9; TRBD1 matches 10 bases. The CDR3 totals 14 residues. Trimming cost V 3 bases and J 5 bases; bases outside gene matches: 3. CDR1 and CDR2 from the germline V gene are SEHNR and FQNEAQ (reference sequence). In DNA, the CDR3 is TGTGCCAGCAGCTTTGAGGACAGGGGGACTGAAGCTTTCTTT. It yields the protein CASSFEDRGTEAFF.

This clonotype has ten or more counts. The chain carries TRBV5-5 and TRBJ2-5; D gene uncertain. The CDR3 extends over 12 amino acids. Germline lookup yields CDR1 SGHKS and CDR2 YYEKEE (reference sequence). The V and J ends lost 0 bases and 9 bases respectively, with 9 bases between them. CDR3: CASSLEAGAQYF. CDR3 DNA: TGTGCCAGCAGCTTGGAGGCTGGGGCCCAGTACTTC. The variable domain in full, completed from reference TRBV5-5 and TRBJ2-5, reads DAGVTQSPTHLIKTRGQQVTLRCSPISGHKSVSWYQQVLGQGPQFIFQYYEKEERGRGNFPDRFSARQFPNYSSELNVNALLLGDSALYLCASSLEAGAQYFGPGTRLLVL.

In its sample, this clonotype was seen many times. This chain links TRBV20-1 with TRBJ1-6; D possibly corresponds to TRBD1 (6 bases). V lost 0 bases, J lost 7 bases, and 13 bases lay in between. The CDR3 is 15 residues long. Germline loops: CDR1 DFQATT, CDR2 SNEGSKA (reference sequence). The DNA for the CDR3 is TGCAGTGCTAGAGATCGGGCAAGGGGGAATTCACCCCTCCACTTT. Protein sequence: CSARDRARGNSPLHF.

This clonotype was counted many times. This chain joins TRBV20-1 and TRBJ1-1; D is unresolved. V was pared by 3 bases and J by 1 base, with 6 bases between. Germline lookup yields CDR1 DFQATT and CDR2 SNEGSKA (reference sequence). CDR3 size: 12 residues. The CDR3 DNA is TGCAGTGCTAGGACTCGGAACACTGAAGCTTTCTTT. Its translation: CSARTRNTEAFF.

The table lists this clonotype with many counts. The chain employs TRBV11-2 and TRBJ2-2, with D maybe TRBD2 (5 bases). The CDR3 totals 15 residues. Germline CDR1 and CDR2: SGHAT and FQNNGV. V lost 7 bases and J lost 1, with 13 bases in between. In DNA, the CDR3 is TGTGCCAGCACACTAGGCCGGGGGAACACCGGGGAGCTGTTTTTT. Translating it yields CASTLGRGNTGELFF. The entire variable domain, with the rest obtained from reference TRBV11-2 and TRBJ2-2, is as follows: EAGVAQSPRYKIIEKRQSVAFWCNPISGHATLYWYQQILGQGPKLLIQFQNNGVVDDSQLPKDRFSAERLKGVDSTLKIQPAKLEDSAVYLCASTLGRGNTGELFFGEGSRLTVL.

This clonotype was seen many times. V usage is TRBV7-2 and J usage is TRBJ1-2, with a weak D call TRBD1 (6 bases). The length of the CDR3 is 14 residues. The ends were cut back, 1 base at V and 4 bases at J, with 10 bases in the middle. CDR1 is SGHTA, CDR2 FQGNSA, per germline. The CDR3 sequence: CASSLVRQVYGYTF. The CDR3 region has the DNA TGTGCCAGCAGCTTAGTGAGACAGGTCTATGGCTACACCTTC. Complete variable domain (other parts from reference TRBV7-2 and TRBJ1-2): GAGVSQSPSNKVTEKGKDVELRCDPISGHTALYWYRQSLGQGLEFLIYFQGNSAPDKSGLPSDRFSAERTGGSVSTLTIQRTQQEDSAVYLCASSLVRQVYGYTFGSGTRLTVV.